The 7 T cell receptor beta chains below all came from one sample that was sequenced in a study of spatial heterogeneity in lung cancer. Indicated time point: sample taken at primary tumor resection. Notes on the study in general: Tumors with more nonsynonymous mutations had more expanded intratumoral alpha and beta TCRs.

TCRdb re-derived calls from the 5' RACE reads in MiXCR, one entry per CDR3 protein. The table includes more than 9,000 distinct CDR3 sequences, nearly 6.5% detected once. No antigen is known for these receptors. This specimen consisted of lung tumor tissue, obtained at surgery. Receptors originate from a male donor with early-stage non-small cell lung cancer.

This clonotype was counted at least ten times. The chain combines TRBV20-1 with TRBJ1-1; no reliable D call. Germline lookup yields CDR1 DFQATT and CDR2 SNEGSKA (reference sequence). The CDR3 consists of 13 residues. V lost 0 bases and J 2 bases, leaving 7 bases between the germline ends. The CDR3 nucleotides read TGCAGTGCTAGAGAAAAGAGAAACACTGAAGCTTTCTTT. Residues: CSAREKRNTEAFF.

The rearrangement uses TRBV7-6 and TRBJ1-5; no firm D call. The CDR3 sequence is 13 residues long. V was cut by 1 base and J by 8 bases, with 9 bases left in between. The germline V gene has CDR1 SGHVS and CDR2 FNYEAQ. This chain's CDR3 is CASSLGGFEPQHF. In DNA form, the CDR3 reads TGTGCCAGCAGCTTAGGTGGATTTGAGCCCCAGCATTTT.

To note about this clonotype: The CDR3 does not end in the conserved phenylalanine or tryptophan, so this is likely a read error. This chain uses TRBV9 with TRBJ2-1, with 10 bases lining up with TRBD2. Per the germline V gene, CDR1 is SGDLS and CDR2 is YYNGEE. The CDR3 covers 20 residues. CDR3 sequence (DNA): TGTGCCAGCAGCCTCAGCGGGGTAGCGGGAGGTCAGAGCTCCTACAATGAACAGTTCTCC. It is translated as CASSLSGVAGGQSSYNEQFS.

This clonotype was counted many times. The chain recombines TRBV5-1 with TRBJ2-3; D not certain. The V end lost 2 bases, the J end lost 8 bases, and 15 bases lay between the germline ends. Germline V lookup: CDR1 SGHRS, CDR2 YFSETQ. CDR3 size: 14 residues. The CDR3 protein is CASSFQPTSPTQYF. The CDR3 DNA reads as TGCGCCAGCAGCTTCCAACCTACTTCCCCTACGCAGTATTTT.

This clonotype was detected only a few times. J is TRBJ1-5 and V is TRBV3-1; unclear D gene. The V end was cut by 3 bases, the J end by 7 bases, with 10 bases between. CDR3 length: 13 residues. Germline CDR1 LGHDT, CDR2 YNNKEL (reference sequence). CDR3 DNA sequence: TGTGCCAGCAGCCAGGACCCGGACCAGCCCCAGCATTTT. It specifies CASSQDPDQPQHF.

This clonotype was seen repeatedly, ten times or more. The chain joins TRBV29-1 to TRBJ2-3; D is undetermined. Between the trimmed V and J ends, which lost 5 bases and 1 base, there was a span of 7 bases. CDR3 size: 12 residues. Germline CDR1 and CDR2: SQVTM and ANQGSEA. The CDR3 DNA follows: TGCAGCGTTTGGGTTGGCACAGATACGCAGTATTTT. It yields the protein CSVWVGTDTQYF.

This clonotype was counted at least ten times. The chain is built from TRBV24-1 and TRBJ1-1; TRBD1 is a possible D gene (5 bases). The CDR3 is 13 residues long. Trimming removed 8 bases from V and 4 bases from J, with 13 bases in between. Germline V lookup: CDR1 KGHDR, CDR2 SFDVKD. The CDR3 DNA reads TGTGCCACCACGGATGGTCAGGGCACTGAAGCTTTCTTT. Residues: CATTDGQGTEAFF.